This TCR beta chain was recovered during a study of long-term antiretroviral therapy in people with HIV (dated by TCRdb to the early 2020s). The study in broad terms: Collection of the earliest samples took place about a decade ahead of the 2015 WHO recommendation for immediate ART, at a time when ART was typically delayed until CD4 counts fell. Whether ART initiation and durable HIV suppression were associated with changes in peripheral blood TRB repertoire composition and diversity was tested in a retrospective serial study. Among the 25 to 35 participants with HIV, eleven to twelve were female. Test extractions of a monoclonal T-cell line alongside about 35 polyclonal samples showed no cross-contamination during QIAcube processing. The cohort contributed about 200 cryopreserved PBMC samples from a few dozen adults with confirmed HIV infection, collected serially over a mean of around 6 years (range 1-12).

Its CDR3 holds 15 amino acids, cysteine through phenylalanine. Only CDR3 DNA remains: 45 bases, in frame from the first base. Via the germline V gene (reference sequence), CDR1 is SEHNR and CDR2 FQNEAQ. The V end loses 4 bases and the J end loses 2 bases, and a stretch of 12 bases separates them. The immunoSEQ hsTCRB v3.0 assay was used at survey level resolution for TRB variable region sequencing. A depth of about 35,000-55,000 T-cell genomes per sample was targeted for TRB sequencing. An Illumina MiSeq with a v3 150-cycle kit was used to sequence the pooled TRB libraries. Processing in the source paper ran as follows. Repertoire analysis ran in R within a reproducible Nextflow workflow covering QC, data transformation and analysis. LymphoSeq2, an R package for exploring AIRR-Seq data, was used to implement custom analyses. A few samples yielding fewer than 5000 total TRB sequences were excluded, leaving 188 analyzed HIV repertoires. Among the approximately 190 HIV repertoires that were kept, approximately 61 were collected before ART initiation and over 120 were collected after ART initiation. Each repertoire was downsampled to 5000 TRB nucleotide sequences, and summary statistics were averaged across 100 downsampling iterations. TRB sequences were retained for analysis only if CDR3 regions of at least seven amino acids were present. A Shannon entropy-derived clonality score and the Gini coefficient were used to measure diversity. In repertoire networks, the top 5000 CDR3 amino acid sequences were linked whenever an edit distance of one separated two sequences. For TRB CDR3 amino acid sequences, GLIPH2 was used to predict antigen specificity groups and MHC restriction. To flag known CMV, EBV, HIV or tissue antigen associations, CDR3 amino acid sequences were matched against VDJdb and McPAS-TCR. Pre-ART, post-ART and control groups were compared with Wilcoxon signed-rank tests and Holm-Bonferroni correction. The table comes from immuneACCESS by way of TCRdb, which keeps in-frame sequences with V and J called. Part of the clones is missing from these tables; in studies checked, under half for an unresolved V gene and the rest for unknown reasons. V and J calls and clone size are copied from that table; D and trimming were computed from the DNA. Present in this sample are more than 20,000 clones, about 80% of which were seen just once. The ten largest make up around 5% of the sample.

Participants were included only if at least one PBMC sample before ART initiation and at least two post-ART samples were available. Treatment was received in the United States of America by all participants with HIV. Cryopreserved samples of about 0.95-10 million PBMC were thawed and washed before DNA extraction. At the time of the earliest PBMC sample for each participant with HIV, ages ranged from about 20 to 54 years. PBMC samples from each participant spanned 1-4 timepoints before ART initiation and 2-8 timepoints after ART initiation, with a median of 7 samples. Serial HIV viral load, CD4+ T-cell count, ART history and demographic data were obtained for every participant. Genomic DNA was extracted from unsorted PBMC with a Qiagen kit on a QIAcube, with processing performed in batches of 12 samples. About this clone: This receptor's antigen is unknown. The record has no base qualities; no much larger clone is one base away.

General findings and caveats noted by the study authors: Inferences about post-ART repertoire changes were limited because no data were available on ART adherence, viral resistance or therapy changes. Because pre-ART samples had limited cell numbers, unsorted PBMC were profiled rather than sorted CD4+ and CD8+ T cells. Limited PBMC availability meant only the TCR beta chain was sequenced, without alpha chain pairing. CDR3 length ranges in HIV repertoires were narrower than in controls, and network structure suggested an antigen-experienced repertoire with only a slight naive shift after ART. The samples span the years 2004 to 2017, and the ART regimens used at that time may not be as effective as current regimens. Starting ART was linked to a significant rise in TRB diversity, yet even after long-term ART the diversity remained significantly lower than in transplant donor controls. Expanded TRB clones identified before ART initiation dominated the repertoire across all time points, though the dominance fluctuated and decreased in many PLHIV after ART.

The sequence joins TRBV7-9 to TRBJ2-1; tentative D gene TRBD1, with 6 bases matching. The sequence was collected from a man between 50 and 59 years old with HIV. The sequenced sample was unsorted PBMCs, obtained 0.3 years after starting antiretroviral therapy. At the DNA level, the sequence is TGTGCCAGCAGCTCCCGAGGGGGACCCTACAATGAGCAGTTCTTC. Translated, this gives CASSSRGGPYNEQFF.